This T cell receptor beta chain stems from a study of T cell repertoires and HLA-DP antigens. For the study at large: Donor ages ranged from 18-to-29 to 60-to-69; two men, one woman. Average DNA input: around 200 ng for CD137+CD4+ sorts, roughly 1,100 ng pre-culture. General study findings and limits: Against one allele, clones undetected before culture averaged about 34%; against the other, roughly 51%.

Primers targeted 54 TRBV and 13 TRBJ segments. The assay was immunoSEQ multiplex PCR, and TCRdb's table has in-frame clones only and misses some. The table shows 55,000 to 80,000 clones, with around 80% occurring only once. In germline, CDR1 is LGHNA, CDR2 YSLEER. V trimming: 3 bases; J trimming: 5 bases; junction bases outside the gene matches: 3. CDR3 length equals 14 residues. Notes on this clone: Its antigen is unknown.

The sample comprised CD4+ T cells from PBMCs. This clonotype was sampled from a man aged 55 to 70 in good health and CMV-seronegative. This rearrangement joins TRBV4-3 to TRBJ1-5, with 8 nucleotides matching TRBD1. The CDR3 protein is CASSHQQGDQPQHF. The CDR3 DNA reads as TGCGCCAGCAGCCATCAACAGGGGGATCAGCCCCAGCATTTT.